These T cell receptor beta chains were read from a single sample in a study of OX40 agonist ivuxolimab in advanced cancers. Assay: immunoSEQ multiplex PCR; the TCRdb copy retains only in-frame clones and omits some. The table shows approximately 68,000 clones, with roughly four fifths occurring only once. The source material was CD4+ or CD8+ T cells sorted from blood, sampled in a trial of the OX40 agonist ivuxolimab. Source of these receptors: an adult with an advanced solid tumor such as melanoma, head and neck, liver or kidney cancer. Each CDR3 is given with its conserved first and last residue. A D gene is named only where the DNA matches it firmly. Clone size is shown for a subset of rows, as once, few, many or a class of expanded clone.

d_call	j_call	cdr3_length	clone_size	v_call	cdr3_aa	cdr3_nt
TRBD2	TRBJ2-1	14	-	TRBV9	CASSALGRFNEQFF	TGTGCCAGCAGCGCCCTCGGGAGGTTTAATGAGCAGTTCTTC
-	TRBJ2-5	16	-	TRBV27	CASSSPGGATRETQYF	TGTGCCAGCAGTTCCCCGGGTGGGGCTACGAGGGAGACCCAGTACTTC
-	TRBJ2-7	13	-	TRBV19	CASSIDTFSEQYF	TGTGCCAGTAGTATAGACACTTTCAGCGAGCAGTACTTC
-	TRBJ1-6	16	-	TRBV27	CASKDSLSSYNSPLHF	TGTGCCAGCAAGGACAGCCTCAGCTCCTATAATTCACCCCTCCACTTT
TRBD2	TRBJ2-1	16	-	TRBV7-8	CASSSSGGAAANEQFF	TGTGCCAGCAGCTCCAGCGGGGGGGCTGCCGCAAATGAGCAGTTCTTC
-	TRBJ2-1	16	-	TRBV5-1	CASSLTGEVSYNEQFF	TGCGCCAGCAGCTTGACAGGGGAGGTAAGCTACAATGAGCAGTTCTTC
TRBD1	TRBJ1-5	16	-	TRBV2	CASSETRQGVSQPQHF	TGTGCCAGCAGTGAGACTCGACAGGGGGTAAGTCAGCCCCAGCATTTT
TRBD2	TRBJ2-1	14	-	TRBV12-5	CASGPGLAGNEQFF	TGTGCTAGTGGCCCCGGACTAGCGGGCAATGAGCAGTTCTTC
-	TRBJ2-3	17	-	TRBV5-4	CASSPARGDLKSDTQYF	TGTGCCAGCAGCCCGGCGCGCGGGGACCTAAAGTCGGATACGCAGTATTTT
TRBD2	TRBJ2-7	14	few	TRBV27	CASSFSSGSYEQYF	TGTGCCAGCAGTTTTTCTAGCGGCTCCTACGAGCAGTACTTC
-	TRBJ1-3	13	once	TRBV5-1	CASKLSSGNTIYF	TGCGCCAGCAAGCTCAGCTCTGGAAACACCATATATTTT
TRBD2	TRBJ2-3	16	-	TRBV7-8	CASSGGLALSGDTQYF	TGTGCCAGCAGCGGGGGACTAGCCCTTTCGGGAGATACGCAGTATTTT
TRBD1	TRBJ1-5	15	-	TRBV28	CASSPRTGVGQPQHF	TGTGCCAGCAGTCCTCGGACAGGGGTCGGGCAGCCCCAGCATTTT
-	TRBJ2-3	14	-	TRBV7-9	CASNLRGGGVEQYF	TGTGCCAGCAACCTACGCGGAGGTGGAGTCGAGCAGTATTTT
-	TRBJ2-1	16	few	TRBV5-6	CASSSLARLSYNEQFF	TGTGCCAGCAGCTCCCTAGCAAGACTCTCCTACAATGAGCAGTTCTTC
-	TRBJ1-3	16	-	TRBV13	CASSLYLSSSGNTIYF	TGTGCCAGCAGCTTATATCTGTCTAGCTCTGGAAACACCATATATTTT
TRBD1	TRBJ1-5	14	-	TRBV5-4	CASVPGQGDQPQHF	TGTGCCAGCGTCCCGGGACAGGGAGATCAGCCCCAGCATTTT
TRBD1	TRBJ1-5	13	-	TRBV28	CASSRQGHQPQHF	TGTGCCAGCAGCCGACAGGGACATCAGCCCCAGCATTTT
TRBD2	TRBJ2-5	14	-	TRBV7-9	CASSQTSLQETQYF	TGTGCCAGCAGCCAGACTAGCTTACAAGAGACCCAGTACTTC
-	TRBJ2-5	17	-	TRBV21-1	CASSKAAASGDQETQYF	TGTGCCAGCAGCAAAGCTGCCGCTAGCGGGGACCAAGAGACCCAGTACTTC
-	TRBJ1-5	13	-	TRBV28	CASSFLGVEPQHF	TGTGCCAGCAGTTTTCTAGGCGTCGAGCCCCAGCATTTT
TRBD2	TRBJ2-2	17	once	TRBV4-2	CASSQDPGLADTGELFF	TGTGCCAGCAGCCAAGATCCCGGGCTAGCGGACACCGGGGAGCTGTTTTTT
-	TRBJ2-3	14	-	TRBV7-3	CASSARDGADTQYF	TGTGCCAGCAGCGCCAGGGATGGTGCAGATACGCAGTATTTT
-	TRBJ1-1	13	-	TRBV18	CASSETGNTEAFF	TGTGCCAGCTCTGAGACAGGGAACACTGAAGCTTTCTTT
-	TRBJ1-1	16	-	TRBV19	CASRLTGFARGTEAFF	TGTGCCAGTAGGCTTACAGGGTTCGCTAGGGGCACTGAAGCTTTCTTT
TRBD1	TRBJ1-4	15	-	TRBV19	CASSIPGTGEEKLFF	TGTGCCAGTAGTATTCCCGGGACAGGGGAGGAAAAACTGTTTTTT
TRBD2	TRBJ2-7	13	-	TRBV7-2	CASSSGLANEQYF	TGTGCCAGCAGCTCCGGACTAGCGAACGAGCAGTACTTC
-	TRBJ2-1	13	-	TRBV9	CASSVMAYNEQFF	TGTGCCAGCAGCGTAATGGCCTACAATGAGCAGTTCTTC
TRBD1	TRBJ1-1	16	-	TRBV6-1	CASSEPDREYGTEAFF	TGTGCCAGCAGTGAACCCGACAGGGAATATGGCACTGAAGCTTTCTTT
-	TRBJ1-5	14	-	TRBV19	CASSIAGAGQPQHF	TGTGCCAGTAGTATCGCAGGGGCGGGTCAGCCCCAGCATTTT
TRBD1	TRBJ1-5	17	-	TRBV5-6	CASSLIGTGVLGQPQHF	TGTGCCAGCAGCTTAATAGGGACAGGGGTATTGGGTCAGCCCCAGCATTTT
TRBD1	TRBJ2-1	17	-	TRBV14	CASSRKYGGQGEWEQFF	TGTGCCAGCAGCCGCAAGTATGGAGGTCAGGGGGAGTGGGAGCAGTTCTTC
-	TRBJ1-5	14	-	TRBV28	CASSSPPAGQPQHF	TGTGCCAGCAGTTCCCCCCCGGCGGGTCAGCCCCAGCATTTT
-	TRBJ1-5	17	-	TRBV7-2	CASSQGHGPYSNQPQHF	TGTGCCAGCAGTCAAGGTCACGGCCCGTATAGCAATCAGCCCCAGCATTTT
TRBD1	TRBJ2-3	15	once	TRBV5-1	CASSLGQGATDTQYF	TGCGCCAGCAGCTTGGGACAGGGAGCCACAGATACGCAGTATTTT
TRBD1	TRBJ1-2	16	few	TRBV5-5	CASSLETGRKGEGYTF	TGTGCCAGCAGCTTGGAGACAGGGAGAAAAGGCGAGGGCTACACCTTC
TRBD1	TRBJ2-2	15	-	TRBV28	CASSLGQGVTGELFF	TGTGCCAGCAGTTTGGGACAGGGGGTAACCGGGGAGCTGTTTTTT
-	TRBJ2-2	15	few	TRBV10-3	CAISTGILRTGELFF	TGTGCCATCAGTACAGGGATTCTTCGCACCGGGGAGCTGTTTTTT
-	TRBJ2-3	15	-	TRBV5-1	CASRIGPAERDTQYF	TGCGCCAGCCGGATTGGGCCGGCGGAGAGAGATACGCAGTATTTT
-	TRBJ2-5	16	-	TRBV4-1	CASSQDSWARVETQYF	TGCGCCAGCAGCCAAGATAGTTGGGCGCGGGTAGAGACCCAGTACTTC
TRBD1	TRBJ2-3	20	few	TRBV9	CASSVASGGGEITSTDTQYF	TGTGCCAGCAGCGTAGCGTCAGGGGGCGGGGAGATAACTAGCACAGATACGCAGTATTTT
TRBD2	TRBJ2-5	16	-	TRBV5-1	CASSFGTSGGEETQYF	TGCGCCAGCAGCTTCGGGACTAGCGGGGGGGAGGAGACCCAGTACTTC
-	TRBJ1-5	12	-	TRBV6-7	CASSPNNQPQHF	TGTGCCAGCAGTCCCAATAATCAGCCCCAGCATTTT
TRBD2	TRBJ2-1	15	-	TRBV10-1	CASSSQTSGGAEQFF	TGCGCCAGCAGTTCCCAGACTAGCGGGGGAGCTGAGCAGTTCTTC
-	TRBJ1-2	15	-	TRBV6-5	CASSPAQGKGYGYTF	TGTGCCAGCAGCCCCGCGCAGGGGAAGGGGTATGGCTACACCTTC
-	TRBJ1-4	16	-	TRBV5-1	CASSLGEGATNEKLFF	TGCGCCAGCAGCTTGGGTGAGGGAGCAACTAATGAAAAACTGTTTTTT
-	TRBJ2-3	15	-	TRBV7-2	CASSLDGEDTDTQYF	TGTGCCAGCAGCTTAGATGGCGAGGACACAGATACGCAGTATTTT
-	TRBJ1-2	13	-	TRBV29-1	CSVALGGAGGYTF	TGCAGCGTGGCCCTGGGGGGGGCCGGTGGCTACACCTTC
-	TRBJ2-5	14	-	TRBV7-2	CASRDSSGPEEQYF	TGTGCCAGCAGAGATTCCTCGGGGCCCGAAGAGCAGTACTTC
TRBD2	TRBJ2-7	14	-	TRBV14	CASSQAPGGYEQYF	TGTGCCAGCAGCCAAGCCCCGGGGGGCTACGAGCAGTACTTC
-	TRBJ1-1	13	once	TRBV5-5	CASSLNRDTEAFF	TGTGCCAGCAGCTTGAACCGGGACACTGAAGCTTTCTTT
-	TRBJ1-1	15	-	TRBV7-2	CASSLALGGGTEAFF	TGTGCCAGCAGCTTAGCCCTCGGGGGAGGCACTGAAGCTTTCTTT
-	TRBJ2-5	12	-	TRBV28	CASSLQEETQYF	TGTGCCAGCAGTTTACAGGAAGAGACCCAGTACTTC
-	TRBJ1-4	13	-	TRBV6-5	CASSRDGNEKLFF	TGTGCCAGCAGTAGGGACGGCAATGAAAAACTGTTTTTT
TRBD1	TRBJ1-6	16	few	TRBV5-4	CASSLIGQGANSPLHF	TGTGCCAGCAGCCTCATCGGACAGGGTGCTAATTCACCCCTCCACTTT
TRBD1	TRBJ2-2	15	-	TRBV11-2	CASSSDRGRTGELFF	TGTGCCAGCAGCTCCGACAGGGGTAGGACCGGGGAGCTGTTTTTT
-	TRBJ1-1	13	-	TRBV6-1	CASIGQMNTEAFF	TGTGCCAGCATTGGACAGATGAACACTGAAGCTTTCTTT